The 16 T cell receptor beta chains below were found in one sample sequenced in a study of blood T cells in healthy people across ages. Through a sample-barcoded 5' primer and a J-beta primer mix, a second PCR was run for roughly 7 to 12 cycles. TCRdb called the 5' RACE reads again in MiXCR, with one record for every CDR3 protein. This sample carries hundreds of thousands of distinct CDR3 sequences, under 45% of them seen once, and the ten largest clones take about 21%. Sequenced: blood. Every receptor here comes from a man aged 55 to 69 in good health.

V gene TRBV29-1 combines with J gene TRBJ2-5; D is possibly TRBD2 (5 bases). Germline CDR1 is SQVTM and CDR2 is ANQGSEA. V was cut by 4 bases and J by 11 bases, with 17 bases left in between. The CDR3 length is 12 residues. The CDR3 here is CSVGGLTNEQYF. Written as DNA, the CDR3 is TGCAGCGTTGGCGGACTCACCAATGAGCAGTACTTC.

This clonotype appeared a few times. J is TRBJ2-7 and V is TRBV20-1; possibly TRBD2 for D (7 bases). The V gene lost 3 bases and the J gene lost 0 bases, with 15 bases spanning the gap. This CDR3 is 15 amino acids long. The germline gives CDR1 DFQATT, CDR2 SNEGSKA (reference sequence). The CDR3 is CSARPWRGHSYEQYF. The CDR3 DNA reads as TGCAGTGCTAGGCCCTGGCGGGGGCACTCCTACGAGCAGTACTTC.

The CDR3 loop is CASSLIRQGPNEQFF. CDR3 nucleotides: TGTGCCAGCAGCTTAATCCGACAGGGGCCCAATGAGCAGTTCTTC. The rearrangement joins TRBV11-2 to TRBJ2-1; 8 bases align to TRBD1. V shed 2 bases, J shed 6 bases, and the junction held 6 bases outside the gene matches. The CDR3 is 15 amino acids. The V gene's germline CDR1 is SGHAT and CDR2 FQNNGV.

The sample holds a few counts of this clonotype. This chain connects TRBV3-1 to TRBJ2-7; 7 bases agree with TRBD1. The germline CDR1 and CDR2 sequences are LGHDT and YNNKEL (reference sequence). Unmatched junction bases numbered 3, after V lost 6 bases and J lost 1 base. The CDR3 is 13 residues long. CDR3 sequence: CASSQGQSYEQYF. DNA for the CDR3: TGTGCCAGCAGTCAGGGACAGTCCTACGAGCAGTACTTC.

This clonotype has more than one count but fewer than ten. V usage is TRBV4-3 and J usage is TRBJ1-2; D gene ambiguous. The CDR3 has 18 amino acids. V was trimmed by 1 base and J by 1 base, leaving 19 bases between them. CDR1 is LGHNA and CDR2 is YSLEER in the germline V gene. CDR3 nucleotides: TGCGCCAGCAGCCAAGGGTTTGGGGTTAATACTATTAACTATGGCTACACCTTC. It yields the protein CASSQGFGVNTINYGYTF.

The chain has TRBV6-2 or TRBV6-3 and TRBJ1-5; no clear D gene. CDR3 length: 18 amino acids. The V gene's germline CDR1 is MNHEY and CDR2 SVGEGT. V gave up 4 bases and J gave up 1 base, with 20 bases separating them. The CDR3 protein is CASSFPAAGARSNQPQHF. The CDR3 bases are TGTGCCAGCAGTTTCCCAGCGGCAGGAGCTCGGAGCAATCAGCCCCAGCATTTT.

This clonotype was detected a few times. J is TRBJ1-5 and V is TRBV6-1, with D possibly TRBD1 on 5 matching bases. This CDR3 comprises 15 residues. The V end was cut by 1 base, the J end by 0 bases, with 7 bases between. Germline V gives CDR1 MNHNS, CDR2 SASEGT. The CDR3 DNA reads TGTGCCAGCAGTGAAGACAGGTATAGCAATCAGCCCCAGCATTTT. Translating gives CASSEDRYSNQPQHF.

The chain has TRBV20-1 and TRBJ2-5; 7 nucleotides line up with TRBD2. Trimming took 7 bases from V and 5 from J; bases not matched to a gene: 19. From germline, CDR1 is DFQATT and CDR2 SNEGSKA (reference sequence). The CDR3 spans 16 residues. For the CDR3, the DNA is TGCAGTGTCCCCGGCGGATCCGGGACTATTGTGGAGACCCAGTACTTC. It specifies CSVPGGSGTIVETQYF.

Here the CDR3 DNA reads TGTGCCAGCAGTTACCAGGGGGCGCAGGATGGCTACACCTTC. It yields the protein CASSYQGAQDGYTF. The chain joins TRBV3-1 to TRBJ1-2, with TRBD1 identical over 8 bases. This CDR3 has 14 residues. V was pared by 6 bases and J by 6 bases, with 9 bases of the junction left unmatched. Germline CDR1 LGHDT, CDR2 YNNKEL (reference sequence).

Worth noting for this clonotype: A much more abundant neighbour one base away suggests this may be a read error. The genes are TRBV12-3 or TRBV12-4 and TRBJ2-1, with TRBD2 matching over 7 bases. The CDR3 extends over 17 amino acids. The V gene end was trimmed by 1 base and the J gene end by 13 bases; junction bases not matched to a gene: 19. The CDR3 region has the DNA TGTGCCAGCAGTTTAGTTTCTAGCGGAGTACTCCAAGAGACCCAGTTCTTC. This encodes CASSLVSSGVLQETQFF.

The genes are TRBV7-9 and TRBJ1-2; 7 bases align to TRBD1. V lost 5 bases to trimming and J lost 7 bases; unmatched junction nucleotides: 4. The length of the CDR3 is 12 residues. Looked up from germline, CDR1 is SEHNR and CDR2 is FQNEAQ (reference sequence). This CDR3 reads CASSINRGGYTF. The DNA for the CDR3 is TGTGCCAGCAGCATCAACAGGGGTGGCTACACCTTC.

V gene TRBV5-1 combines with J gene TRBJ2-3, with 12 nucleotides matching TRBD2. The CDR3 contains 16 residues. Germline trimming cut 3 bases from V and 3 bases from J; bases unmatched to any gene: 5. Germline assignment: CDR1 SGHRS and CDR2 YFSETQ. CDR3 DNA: TGCGCCAGCAGCTCTGGACTAGCGGGGTGGACAGATACGCAGTATTTT. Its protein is CASSSGLAGWTDTQYF.

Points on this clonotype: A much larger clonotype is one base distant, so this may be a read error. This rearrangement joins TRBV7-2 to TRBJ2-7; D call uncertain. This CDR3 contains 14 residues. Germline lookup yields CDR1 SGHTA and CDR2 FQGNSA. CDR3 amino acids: CASSLTGSSYGQYF. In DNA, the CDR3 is TGTGCCAGCAGCTTAACGGGTAGCTCCTACGGGCAGTACTTC.

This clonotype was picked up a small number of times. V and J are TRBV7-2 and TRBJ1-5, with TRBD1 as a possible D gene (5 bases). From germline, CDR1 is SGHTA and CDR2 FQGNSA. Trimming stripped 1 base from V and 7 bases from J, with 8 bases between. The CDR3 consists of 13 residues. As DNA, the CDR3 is TGTGCCAGCAGCTTAGATGGGGGGCAGCCCCAGCATTTT. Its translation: CASSLDGGQPQHF.

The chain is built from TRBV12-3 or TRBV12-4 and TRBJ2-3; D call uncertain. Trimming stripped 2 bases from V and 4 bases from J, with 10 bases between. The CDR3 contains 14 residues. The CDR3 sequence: CASSLRVMADTQYF. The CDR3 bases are TGTGCCAGCAGTTTAAGGGTGATGGCAGATACGCAGTATTTT.

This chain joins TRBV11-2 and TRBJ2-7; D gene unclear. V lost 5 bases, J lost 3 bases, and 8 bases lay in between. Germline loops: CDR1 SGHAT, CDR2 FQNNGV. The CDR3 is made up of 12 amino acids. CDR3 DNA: TGTGCCAGCAGCGAAGTATACTACGAGCAGTACTTC. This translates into CASSEVYYEQYF.